Listed below are T cell receptor beta chains from one sample, sequenced in a study of response to subunit inactivated influenza vaccine. TCRdb reanalysed the RT-PCR reads using MiXCR and keeps one entry per CDR3 protein. This sample has almost 600,000 distinct CDR3 sequences, with about 15% found just once. Sequences were derived from PBMCs from blood, sampled about 13 days after vaccination. Every receptor here comes from a man aged 50-60 years who received an inactivated influenza vaccine. Both conserved end residues are part of each CDR3. The D gene is left open where the match is weak. Clone size is stated in some rows and not others, as once, few, many or a class when expanded.

V	D	J	size	DNA	CDR3
TRBV7-9	TRBD1	TRBJ2-1	-	TGTGCCAGCAGTTTGACAGGGGTTGATGAGCAGTTCTTC	CASSLTGVDEQFF
TRBV7-9	-	TRBJ2-1	few	TGTGCCAGCAGCTTAGAGGGGGGAGCACATGAGCAGTTCTTC	CASSLEGGAHEQFF
TRBV5-6	-	TRBJ2-2	-	TGTGCCAGCAGCTTGTATAGTAGAGATTCCGGGGAGCTGTTTTTT	CASSLYSRDSGELFF
TRBV12-3/TRBV12-4	TRBD2	TRBJ2-2	-	TGTGCCAGCAGTTTAAGCGGGAATGGCGGGGAGCTGTTTTTT	CASSLSGNGGELFF
TRBV27	-	TRBJ2-7	-	TGTGCCAGCAGTTTAAGCCCGCCACCTCAGGGGTTAGTCTACTTC	CASSLSPPPQGLVYF
TRBV7-2	TRBD2	TRBJ2-3	few	TGTGCCAGCAGCTTAGCGCTAGCGGGCCCTATCACAGATACGCAGTATTTT	CASSLALAGPITDTQYF
TRBV11-2	TRBD2	TRBJ2-3	few	TGTGCCAGCAGCCTGATGACTAGCGGAACGCAGTATTTT	CASSLMTSGTQYF
TRBV12-3/TRBV12-4	-	TRBJ2-5	-	TGTGCCAGCAGTTTCGACGTATGGGAGACCCAGTACTTC	CASSFDVWETQYF
TRBV7-2	TRBD1	TRBJ1-1	-	TGTGCCAGCAGCTTAGCGGGCCCAGGGGGCGGGGGTGAAGCTTTCTTT	CASSLAGPGGGGEAFF
TRBV27	-	TRBJ1-2	-	TGTGCCAGCAGTTTAGGCGGGGTAGGGTATGGCTACACCTTC	CASSLGGVGYGYTF
TRBV5-1	TRBD1	TRBJ2-6	many	TGCGCCAGCAGCGAGACAGGGGGCACATTATCTGGGGCCAACGTCCTGACTTTC	CASSETGGTLSGANVLTF
TRBV20-1	TRBD1	TRBJ1-2	-	TGCAGTGCTAAGGGGACAGCACACTATGGCTACACCTTC	CSAKGTAHYGYTF
TRBV20-1	TRBD2	TRBJ2-1	-	TGCAGTGCTAGAGCGGGCGGGGGATCTTACAATGAGCAGTTCTTC	CSARAGGGSYNEQFF
TRBV2	TRBD1	TRBJ1-2	many	TGTGCCAGCAGTGAAGGGACAGGGACTGGCTACACCTTC	CASSEGTGTGYTF
TRBV7-9	TRBD1	TRBJ2-3	-	TGTGCCAGCAGCACTGGACAGGGATCCACAGATACGCAGTATTTT	CASSTGQGSTDTQYF
TRBV15	TRBD2	TRBJ2-6	few	TGTGCCACCAGCAGATCCCTTTTAATGACTAGCGGGAGGGTGGATGGGGCCAACGTCCTGACTTTC	CATSRSLLMTSGRVDGANVLTF
TRBV20-1	TRBD1	TRBJ1-5	few	TGCAGTGCAAGGACAGGCACCAATCAGCCCCAGCATTTT	CSARTGTNQPQHF
TRBV20-1	TRBD1	TRBJ1-6	many	TGCAGTGCTAGAGATACCACAGGGGGATCACCCCTCCACTTT	CSARDTTGGSPLHF
TRBV20-1	TRBD1	TRBJ1-1	many	TGCAGTGCTTCGGACAGGGTCACTGAAGCTTTCTTT	CSASDRVTEAFF
TRBV6-5	-	TRBJ2-5	many	TGTGCCAGCAGTTACTCGAAAACAGTCCAAGAGACCCAGTACTTC	CASSYSKTVQETQYF
TRBV5-5	-	TRBJ2-2	-	TGTGCCAGCAGCTTAGACGCCTGGGGAAACACCGGGGAGCTGTTTTTT	CASSLDAWGNTGELFF
TRBV5-1	-	TRBJ2-1	-	TGCGCCAGCAGCTTGGGACCGCCGGGGCTGAATGAGCAGTTCTTC	CASSLGPPGLNEQFF